These 19 T cell receptor beta chains came from one sample sequenced in a study of T cell responses to AZD1222 COVID-19 vaccine. The data were produced by immunoSEQ multiplex PCR, yet TCRdb's version contains in-frame clones alone and is incomplete. This table holds 130,000 to 150,000 clones, about 92% found once. The sequences come from peripheral blood, collected on day 0 of AZD1222 vaccination. These receptors originate from an adult in good health.

The chain combines TRBV7-9 with TRBJ2-3; D may be TRBD1 or TRBD2 (5 bases each). Germline lookup yields CDR1 SEHNR and CDR2 FQNEAQ (reference sequence). V was clipped by 2 bases and J by 6 bases, with 9 bases between them. The CDR3 totals 13 residues. The CDR3 reads CASSLMWGDTQYF. The CDR3 coding sequence is TGTGCCAGCAGCTTAATGTGGGGGGATACGCAGTATTTT.

This rearrangement joins TRBV19 to TRBJ1-5; tentative D call: TRBD1 (6 bases). CDR1 is LNHDA and CDR2 is SQIVND in the germline V gene (reference sequence). This CDR3 contains 14 residues. The V gene lost 7 bases and the J gene lost 4 bases, with 14 bases spanning the gap. In nucleotides, the CDR3 is TGTGCCAGTACGACTTGGGACATTAATCAGCCCCAGCATTTT. Encoded protein: CASTTWDINQPQHF.

A single count supports this clone. V gene TRBV7-6 combines with J gene TRBJ1-5, with D uncertain. This CDR3 has 18 residues. V lost 2 bases, J lost 0 bases, and 17 bases lay in between. In germline, CDR1 is SGHVS, CDR2 FNYEAQ. CDR3: CASSLFPPLPGSNQPQHF. The DNA of the CDR3 is TGTGCCAGCAGCTTATTCCCGCCTTTGCCGGGTAGCAATCAGCCCCAGCATTTT.

This rearrangement joins TRBV14 to TRBJ2-3; no reliable D call. The V and J ends lost 1 base and 3 bases respectively, with 17 bases between them. Germline V gene sequence: CDR1 SGHDN, CDR2 FVKESK. This CDR3 has 17 residues. The chain's CDR3 is CASSQGSRGTWTDTQYF. In DNA form, the CDR3 reads TGTGCCAGCAGCCAAGGATCAAGAGGTACATGGACAGATACGCAGTATTTT.

The chain uses TRBV4-3 and TRBJ1-2; perhaps TRBD1 as D (5 bases). The CDR3 consists of 13 residues. Trimming removed 4 bases from V and 8 bases from J, with 14 bases in between. Germline loops: CDR1 LGHNA, CDR2 YSLEER. CDR3 bases: TGCGCCAGCAGCCCCACCGGGGCAGGAGGCTACACCTTC. Protein product: CASSPTGAGGYTF.

The chain links TRBV7-9 to TRBJ1-1; D not resolved. Germline CDR1 SEHNR, CDR2 FQNEAQ (reference sequence). This CDR3 region has 14 residues. Trimming stripped 6 bases from V and 4 bases from J, with 15 bases between. The CDR3, as DNA: TGTGCCAGCAGTCCCGGTGGGTCCGCCACTGAAGCTTTCTTT. Its protein product is CASSPGGSATEAFF. Full variable domain (rest looked up from reference TRBV7-9 and TRBJ1-1): DTGVSQNPRHKITKRGQNVTFRCDPISEHNRLYWYRQTLGQGPEFLTYFQNEAQLEKSRLLSDRFSAERPKGSFSTLEIQRTEQGDSAMYLCASSPGGSATEAFFGQGTRLTVV.

The genes are TRBV10-3 and TRBJ1-2, with D possibly TRBD1 on 5 matching bases. This CDR3 region has 17 residues. The germline CDR1 and CDR2 sequences are ENHRY and SYGVKD. Trimming pared 0 bases from V and 5 bases from J, leaving 19 bases between. The DNA for the CDR3 is TGTGCCATCAGTGAGTCTTTAGGCAGGGCTGGGGATTATGGCTACACCTTC. Translated: CAISESLGRAGDYGYTF.

V usage is TRBV7-9 and J usage is TRBJ1-6; D remains ambiguous. CDR1 and CDR2 from the germline V gene are SEHNR and FQNEAQ (reference sequence). The CDR3 has 14 residues. The V and J ends lost 4 bases and 8 bases respectively, with 12 bases between them. CDR3 sequence (DNA): TGTGCCAGCAGCTCCTCAAATGGGGATTCACCCCTCCACTTT. Protein product: CASSSSNGDSPLHF.

This chain links TRBV9 with TRBJ2-1, with D uncertain. This CDR3 spans 12 amino acids. CDR1 and CDR2 (germline): SGDLS, YYNGEE. The germline V and J ends were trimmed by 4 bases and 8 bases, with 10 bases remaining between them. The CDR3 is CASSRMGDEQFF. The CDR3 DNA sequence: TGTGCCAGCAGCCGGATGGGCGATGAGCAGTTCTTC.

The rearrangement links TRBV5-1 to TRBJ2-1; TRBD1 agrees at 7 bases. CDR1 and CDR2 from the germline V gene are SGHRS and YFSETQ. With V trimmed by 4 bases and J by 2 bases, 6 bases remained unmatched. The CDR3 is made up of 15 amino acids. CDR3 in amino acids: CASSLRTGPYNEQFF. The CDR3 bases are TGCGCCAGCAGCCTCAGGACAGGCCCCTACAATGAGCAGTTCTTC.

The chain joins TRBV11-3 to TRBJ2-1, with 11 positions matching TRBD2. Germline CDR1 reads SGHNT; CDR2 reads YENEEA. The V gene end was trimmed by 6 bases and the J gene end by 3 bases; junction bases not matched to a gene: 1. The length of the CDR3 is 14 residues. In DNA form, the CDR3 reads TGTGCCAGCAGTACTAGCGGGGGCTACAATGAGCAGTTCTTC. As protein: CASSTSGGYNEQFF.

The chain uses TRBV5-1 and TRBJ1-4; no clear D. The V gene lost 1 base and the J gene lost 4 bases, with 2 bases spanning the gap. The CDR3 is 12 residues long. CDR1 is SGHRS, CDR2 YFSETQ, per germline. This CDR3 reads CASSLNNEKLFF. DNA for the CDR3: TGCGCCAGCAGCTTGAATAATGAAAAACTGTTTTTT.

For the CDR3, the DNA is TGTGCCAGCAGTTCATTAGCGGGGAACACCGGGGAGCTGTTTTTT. Protein product: CASSSLAGNTGELFF. The V gene is TRBV28, the J gene TRBJ2-2; 7 bases align to TRBD2. This CDR3 region has 15 residues. Trimming took 4 bases from V and 1 from J; bases not matched to a gene: 3. Germline V gene data show CDR1 as MDHEN and CDR2 as SYDVKM.

The chain links TRBV4-1 to TRBJ1-6, with TRBD1 identical over 8 bases. Germline V lookup: CDR1 MGHRA, CDR2 YSYEKL. This CDR3 comprises 14 residues. V shed 3 bases, J shed 6 bases, and the junction held 1 base outside the gene matches. The CDR3 nucleotides read TGCGCCAGCAGCCAGGACAGGGTTAATTCACCCCTCCACTTT. Its translation: CASSQDRVNSPLHF.

The V gene is TRBV5-4, the J gene TRBJ2-5; D possibly corresponds to TRBD1 (5 bases). Germline V gives CDR1 SGHNT, CDR2 YYREEE (reference sequence). The ends were cut back, 2 bases at V and 5 bases at J, with 10 bases in the middle. The CDR3 is made up of 13 amino acids. CDR3 protein: CASSLRGSETQYF. The CDR3 DNA follows: TGTGCCAGCAGCTTAAGGGGTTCCGAGACCCAGTACTTC.

The CDR3 coding sequence is TGTGCCAGTAGTATTCGGGGTCAGGCCCACGAGCAGTACTTC. Translated, it gives CASSIRGQAHEQYF. The chain employs TRBV19 and TRBJ2-7, with a tentative D call TRBD2 (5 bases). CDR3 length: 14 residues. The V end was cut by 3 bases, the J end by 5 bases, with 14 bases between. Per the germline V gene, CDR1 is LNHDA and CDR2 is SQIVND (reference sequence). Full variable domain (remainder filled in from reference TRBV19 and TRBJ2-7): DGGITQSPKYLFRKEGQNVTLSCEQNLNHDAMYWYRQDPGQGLRLIYYSQIVNDFQKGDIAEGYSVSREKKESFPLTVTSAQKNPTAFYLCASSIRGQAHEQYFGPGTRLTVT.

CDR3 in amino acids: CASSLLQASYEQYF. The CDR3 DNA sequence: TGTGCCAGCAGTTTATTACAGGCCTCCTACGAGCAGTACTTC. V usage is TRBV27 and J usage is TRBJ2-7; perhaps TRBD1 as D (5 bases). Germline CDR1 and CDR2: MNHEY and SMNVEV (reference sequence). Deletions cut 1 base from V and 0 bases from J, with 7 bases between. The CDR3 sequence is 14 residues long.

V usage is TRBV4-1 and J usage is TRBJ2-1; D might be TRBD2 (6 bases). The germline V gene encodes CDR1 MGHRA and CDR2 YSYEKL. The CDR3 sequence is 16 residues long. With 1 base removed from V and 4 bases from J, the gap between germline ends came to 14 bases. CDR3 in DNA: TGCGCCAGCAGCCAAGGAGTTCCTAGCGCTTACAATGAGCAGTTCTTC. Residues: CASSQGVPSAYNEQFF.

The V call is TRBV30, the J call TRBJ1-3; D call uncertain. This CDR3 contains 16 residues. V was clipped by 1 base and J by 0 bases, with 13 bases between them. Germline loops: CDR1 GTSNPN, CDR2 SVGIG (reference sequence). The CDR3 DNA reads as TGTGCCTGGAGTGGGTTGCTGGTGAGCTCTGGAAACACCATATATTTT. Its translation is CAWSGLLVSSGNTIYF.